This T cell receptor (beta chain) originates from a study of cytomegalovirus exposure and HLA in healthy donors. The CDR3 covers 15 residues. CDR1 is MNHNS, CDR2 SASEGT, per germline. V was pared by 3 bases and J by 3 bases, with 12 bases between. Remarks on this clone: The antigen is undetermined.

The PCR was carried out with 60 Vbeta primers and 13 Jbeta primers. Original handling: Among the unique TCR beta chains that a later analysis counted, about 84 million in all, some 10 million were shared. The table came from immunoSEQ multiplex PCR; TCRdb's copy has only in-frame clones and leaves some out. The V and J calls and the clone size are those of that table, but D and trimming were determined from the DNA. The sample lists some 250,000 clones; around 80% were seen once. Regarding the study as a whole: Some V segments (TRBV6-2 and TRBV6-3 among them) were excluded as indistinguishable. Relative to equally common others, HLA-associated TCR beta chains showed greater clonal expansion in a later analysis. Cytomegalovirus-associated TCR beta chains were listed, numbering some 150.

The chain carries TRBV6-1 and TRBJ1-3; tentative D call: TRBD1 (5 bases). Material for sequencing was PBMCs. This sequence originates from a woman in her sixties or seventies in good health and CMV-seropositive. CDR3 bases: TGTGCCAGCAGTGACCAGGGAGGGCTTGGAAACACCATATATTTT. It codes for CASSDQGGLGNTIYF.